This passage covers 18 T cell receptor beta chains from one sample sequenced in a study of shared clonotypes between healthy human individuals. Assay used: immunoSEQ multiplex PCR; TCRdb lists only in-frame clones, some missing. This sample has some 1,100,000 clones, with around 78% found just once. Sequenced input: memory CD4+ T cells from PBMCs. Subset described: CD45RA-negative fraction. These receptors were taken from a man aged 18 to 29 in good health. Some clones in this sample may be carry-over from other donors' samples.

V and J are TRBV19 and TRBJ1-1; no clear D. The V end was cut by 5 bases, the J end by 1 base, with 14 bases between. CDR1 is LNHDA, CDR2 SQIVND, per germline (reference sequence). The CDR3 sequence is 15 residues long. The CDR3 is CASSPPVGPNTEAFF. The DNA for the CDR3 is TGTGCCAGTAGTCCCCCCGTTGGACCGAACACTGAAGCTTTCTTT. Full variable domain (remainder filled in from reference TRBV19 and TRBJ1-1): DGGITQSPKYLFRKEGQNVTLSCEQNLNHDAMYWYRQDPGQGLRLIYYSQIVNDFQKGDIAEGYSVSREKKESFPLTVTSAQKNPTAFYLCASSPPVGPNTEAFFGQGTRLTVV.

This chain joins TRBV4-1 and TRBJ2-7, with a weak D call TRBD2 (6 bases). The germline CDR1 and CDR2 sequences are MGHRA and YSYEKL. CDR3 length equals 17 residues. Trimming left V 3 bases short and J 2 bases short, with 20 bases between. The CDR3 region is CASSQVLFASVAYEQYF. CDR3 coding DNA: TGCGCCAGCAGCCAGGTCCTGTTCGCTAGCGTTGCCTACGAGCAGTACTTC.

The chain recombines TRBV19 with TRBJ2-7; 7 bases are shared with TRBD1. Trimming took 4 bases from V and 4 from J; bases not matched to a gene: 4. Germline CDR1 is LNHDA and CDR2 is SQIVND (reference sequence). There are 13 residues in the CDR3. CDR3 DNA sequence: TGTGCCAGTAGTACACCGGGACAGTACGAGCAGTACTTC. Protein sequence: CASSTPGQYEQYF.

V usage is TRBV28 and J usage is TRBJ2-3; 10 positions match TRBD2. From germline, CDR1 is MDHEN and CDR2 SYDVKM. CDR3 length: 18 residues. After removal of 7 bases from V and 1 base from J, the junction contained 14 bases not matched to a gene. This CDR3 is CASIRMRLAGAGTDTQYF. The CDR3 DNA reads TGTGCCAGCATTCGAATGCGGCTAGCGGGAGCCGGCACAGATACGCAGTATTTT.

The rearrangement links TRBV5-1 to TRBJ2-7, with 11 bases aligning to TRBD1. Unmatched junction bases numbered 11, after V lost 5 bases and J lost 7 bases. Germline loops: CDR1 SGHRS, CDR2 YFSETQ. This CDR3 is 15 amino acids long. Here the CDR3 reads CASSSNPGTGGEQYF. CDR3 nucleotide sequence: TGCGCCAGCAGTTCAAACCCCGGGACAGGGGGGGAGCAGTACTTC. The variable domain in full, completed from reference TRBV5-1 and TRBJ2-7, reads KAGVTQTPRYLIKTRGQQVTLSCSPISGHRSVSWYQQTPGQGLQFLFEYFSETQRNKGNFPGRFSGRQFSNSRSEMNVSTLELGDSALYLCASSSNPGTGGEQYFGPGTRLTVT.

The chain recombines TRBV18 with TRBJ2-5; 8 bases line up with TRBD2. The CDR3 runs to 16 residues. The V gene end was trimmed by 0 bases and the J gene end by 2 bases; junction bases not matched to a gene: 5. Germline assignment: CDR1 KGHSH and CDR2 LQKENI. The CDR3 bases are TGTGCCAGCTCACCACCCTTTAGCGGGACACAAGAGACCCAGTACTTC. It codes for CASSPPFSGTQETQYF.

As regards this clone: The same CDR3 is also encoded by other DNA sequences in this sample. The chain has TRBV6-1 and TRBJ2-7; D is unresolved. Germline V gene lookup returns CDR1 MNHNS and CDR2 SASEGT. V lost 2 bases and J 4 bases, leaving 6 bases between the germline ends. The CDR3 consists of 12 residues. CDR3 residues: CASSELGYEQYF. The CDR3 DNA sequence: TGTGCCAGCAGTGAACTGGGGTACGAGCAGTACTTC.

CDR3 nucleotide sequence: TGTGCCAGCAGCCAAGTGTCACAGCCGGGTGGAGAGACCCAGTACTTC. Protein sequence: CASSQVSQPGGETQYF. The chain combines TRBV4-2 with TRBJ2-5; D is uncertain. With 1 base removed from V and 4 bases from J, the gap between germline ends came to 16 bases. Per germline, CDR1 LGHNA and CDR2 YNFKEQ. This CDR3 is built from 16 residues.

The CDR3 region has the DNA TGTGCCAGCAGCCAGGCGGGGGGGCCCCAGCAGTACTTC. Amino acids: CASSQAGGPQQYF. The chain combines TRBV7-6 with TRBJ2-7, with 9 bases identical to TRBD2. This CDR3 region has 13 residues. Germline lookup yields CDR1 SGHVS and CDR2 FNYEAQ. Trimming took 5 bases from V and 8 from J; bases not matched to a gene: 7.

This chain's CDR3 is CASRLGTFGELFF. In DNA, the CDR3 is TGTGCCAGCAGACTTGGGACGTTCGGGGAGCTGTTTTTT. The V gene is TRBV6-5, the J gene TRBJ2-2, with D perhaps being TRBD1 or TRBD2 (5 bases each). Germline CDR1 reads MNHEY; CDR2 reads SVGAGI. V lost 6 bases to trimming and J lost 7 bases, with 12 bases between them. The CDR3 totals 13 residues.

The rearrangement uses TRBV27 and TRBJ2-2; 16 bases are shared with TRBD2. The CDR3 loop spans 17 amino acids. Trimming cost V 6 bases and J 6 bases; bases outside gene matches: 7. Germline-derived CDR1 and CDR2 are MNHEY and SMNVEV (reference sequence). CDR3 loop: CASRGLAGGPWAGELFF. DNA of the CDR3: TGTGCCAGCAGGGGACTAGCGGGAGGGCCTTGGGCCGGGGAGCTGTTTTTT.

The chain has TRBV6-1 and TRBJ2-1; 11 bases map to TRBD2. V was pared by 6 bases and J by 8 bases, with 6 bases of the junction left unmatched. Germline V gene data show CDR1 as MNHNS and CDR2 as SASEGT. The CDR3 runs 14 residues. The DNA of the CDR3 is TGTGCCAGCAGCGTACTAGCGGGAGTGTATGAGCAGTTCTTC. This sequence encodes CASSVLAGVYEQFF.

CDR3 nucleotides: TGTGCCAGCAGTCGGCCGGGACAGGGACTCCCACTTTTTGACGAGCAGTACTTC. It translates to CASSRPGQGLPLFDEQYF. The chain recombines TRBV28 with TRBJ2-7, with TRBD1 identical over 9 bases. The V segment lost 5 bases and the J segment 5 bases; nucleotides outside the gene matches: 19. In germline, CDR1 is MDHEN, CDR2 SYDVKM. The CDR3 length is 18 residues.

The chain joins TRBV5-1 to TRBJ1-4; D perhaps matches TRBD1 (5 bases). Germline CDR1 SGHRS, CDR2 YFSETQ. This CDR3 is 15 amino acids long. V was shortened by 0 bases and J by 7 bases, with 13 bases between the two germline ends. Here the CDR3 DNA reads TGCGCCAGCAGCTTGGAAGGGCAGGGCGGTGAAAAACTGTTTTTT. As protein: CASSLEGQGGEKLFF.

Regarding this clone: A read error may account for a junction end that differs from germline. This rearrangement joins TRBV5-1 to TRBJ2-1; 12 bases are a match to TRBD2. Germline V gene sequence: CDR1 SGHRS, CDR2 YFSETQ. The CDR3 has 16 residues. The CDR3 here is CVSSLRLAGAVPEQFF. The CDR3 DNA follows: TGCGTCAGCAGCCTTAGACTAGCGGGGGCCGTACCTGAGCAGTTCTTC.

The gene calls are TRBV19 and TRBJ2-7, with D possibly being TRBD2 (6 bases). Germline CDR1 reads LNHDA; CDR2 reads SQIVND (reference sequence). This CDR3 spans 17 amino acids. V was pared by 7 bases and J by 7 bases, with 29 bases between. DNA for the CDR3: TGTGCCAGTACCAAAACCCCTGGGCTAGCAGACCGGGGGGAGCAGTACTTC. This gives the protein CASTKTPGLADRGEQYF.

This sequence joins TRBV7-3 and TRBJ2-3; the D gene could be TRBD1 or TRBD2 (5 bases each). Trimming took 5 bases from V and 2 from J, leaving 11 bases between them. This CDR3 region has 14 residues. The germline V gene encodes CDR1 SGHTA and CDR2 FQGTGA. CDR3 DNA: TGTGCCAGCAGCCAGGGACGTCACACAGATACGCAGTATTTT. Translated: CASSQGRHTDTQYF.

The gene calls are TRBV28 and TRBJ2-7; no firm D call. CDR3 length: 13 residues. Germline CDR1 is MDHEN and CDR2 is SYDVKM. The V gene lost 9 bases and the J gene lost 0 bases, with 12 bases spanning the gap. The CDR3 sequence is CASWALSSYEQYF. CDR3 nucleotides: TGTGCCAGTTGGGCTCTGAGCTCCTACGAGCAGTACTTC.